The clone carrying this TCR beta chain was detected only once. The antigen is undetermined. From the roughly 110-subject validation cohort, which was separate from the roughly 620-subject first cohort, the donors were drawn. This record belongs to a study of cytomegalovirus exposure and HLA in healthy donors. Libraries were prepared by immunoSEQ multiplex PCR; TCRdb keeps only in-frame clonotypes and omits some of them. The sample yields 150,000 to 200,000 clones, about 90% seen once. The length of the CDR3 is 14 residues. From germline, CDR1 is SEHNR and CDR2 FQNEAQ (reference sequence). The V segment lost 5 bases and the J segment 8 bases; nucleotides outside the gene matches: 4. General study results and limits: The authors enumerated over 150 TCR beta chains as linked to cytomegalovirus. The majority of TCR sequences were rare, yet some public TCRs appeared in many donors.

The TCR originated in a young woman in good health and CMV-seropositive. Source material: PBMCs. The chain couples TRBV7-9 to TRBJ1-6; 9 bases line up with TRBD1. This CDR3 reads CASSLGTGHSPLHF. The CDR3 DNA reads TGTGCCAGCAGCCTGGGGACAGGGCATTCACCCCTCCACTTT.